This T cell receptor (beta chain) was recorded in a study of blood T cell repertoires in COVID-19. Overall study: T cells, B-cell-depleted T cells, or PBMCs supplied cDNA or gDNA.

The CDR3 is 16 residues long. CDR1 is WNHNN and CDR2 is SYGVQD in the germline V gene (reference sequence). The V end was cut by 8 bases, the J end by 5 bases, with 23 bases between. Clones were sequenced by immunoSEQ multiplex PCR, and TCRdb holds only the in-frame ones, with some missing. The profile shows 150,000 or so clones, about 85% of them singletons. The TCR originated in a woman between 40 and 50 years old who had been exposed to COVID-19. The chain carries TRBV10-1 and TRBJ2-3, with D perhaps TRBD1 (5 bases). Sequenced material: PBMCs or T cells enriched from blood (not recorded which). The CDR3 nucleotides are TGCGCCAGCTCGCCCCTAACCGGCACAGGAAGAGATACGCAGTATTTT. Translating gives CASSPLTGTGRDTQYF.